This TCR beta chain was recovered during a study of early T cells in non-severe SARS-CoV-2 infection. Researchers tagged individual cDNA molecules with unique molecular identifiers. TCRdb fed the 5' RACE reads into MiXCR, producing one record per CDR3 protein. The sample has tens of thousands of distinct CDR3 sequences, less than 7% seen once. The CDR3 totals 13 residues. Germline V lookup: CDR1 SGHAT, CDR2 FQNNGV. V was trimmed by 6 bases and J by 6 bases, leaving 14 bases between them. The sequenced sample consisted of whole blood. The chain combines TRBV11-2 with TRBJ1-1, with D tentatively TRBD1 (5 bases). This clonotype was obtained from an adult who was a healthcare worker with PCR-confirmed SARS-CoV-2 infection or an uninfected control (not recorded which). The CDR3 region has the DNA TGTGCCAGCAGGCCCAGGGTGGGCTCTGAAGCTTTCTTT. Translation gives CASRPRVGSEAFF.